A single sample gave rise to the 9 T cell receptor beta chains below, sequenced in a study of post-analysis software for immune sequencing data. Study-wide findings and caveats: TRBV5-6, TRBV5-1 and TRBV20-1 belonged to a set of a handful of TRBV segments that were more frequent in patients than controls.

These receptors lack a known antigen. cDNA libraries of TCR beta carried unique molecular identifiers. TCRdb re-called the PCR reads through MiXCR, storing one row per CDR3 protein. There are hundreds of thousands of distinct CDR3 sequences in the sample; 25% to 30% occur only once, and roughly 0.53% lies in the top ten. Sequenced material: blood. These receptors all come from a girl between 10 and 17 years old with multiple sclerosis.

The chain carries TRBV6-1 and TRBJ2-5; D possibly corresponds to TRBD1 (6 bases). The CDR3 consists of 12 residues. Germline lookup yields CDR1 MNHNS and CDR2 SASEGT. Trimming stripped 7 bases from V and 11 bases from J, with 17 bases between. DNA for the CDR3: TGTGCCAGCACCACACAGGGTGTGGATCAGTACTTC. It is translated as CASTTQGVDQYF.

Note on this clonotype: One junction end does not reproduce the germline sequence, and a read error may be involved. V gene TRBV7-7 combines with J gene TRBJ2-7; D remains unclear. This CDR3 spans 17 amino acids. Germline V gene sequence: CDR1 SSHAT, CDR2 FNYEAQ (reference sequence). The chain's CDR3 is CASSRVVGRLRSYEQYF. The CDR3 DNA reads as TGTGCTAGCAGCCGGGTTGTGGGCCGATTGCGCTCCTACGAGCAGTACTTC.

A few counts support this clonotype. Relative to the germline gene, one junction end is altered; a read error may explain this. This rearrangement joins TRBV7-2 to TRBJ1-2; tentatively, D is TRBD1 (5 bases). The CDR3 has 14 residues. Germline CDR1 and CDR2: SGHTA and FQGNSA. CDR3 DNA: TGCGCCAGCAGCGTAGGGGATTTTAACTATGGCTACACCTTC. Its protein is CASSVGDFNYGYTF.

This sequence joins TRBV12-3 or TRBV12-4 and TRBJ1-2; possible D gene TRBD1, 6 bases. This CDR3 has 9 amino acids. CDR3 sequence (DNA): TGTGTAGGGGGTCCTGGCTACACCTTC. Translating it yields CVGGPGYTF.

This clonotype was seen more than once but under ten times. The chain couples TRBV20-1 to TRBJ2-4; D unresolved. The V end lost 3 bases, the J end lost 0 bases, and 9 bases lay between the germline ends. Germline loops: CDR1 DFQATT, CDR2 SNEGSKA (reference sequence). The CDR3 runs to 14 residues. CDR3 loop: CSASDSVAKNIQYF. The CDR3 DNA reads as TGCAGTGCTAGTGATTCCGTAGCCAAAAACATTCAGTACTTC.

Here the CDR3 DNA reads TGCAGCGTAGTGACCCTGGCTAGCGACTACACCGGGGAGCTGTTTTTT. Protein sequence: CSVVTLASDYTGELFF. V and J are TRBV29-1 and TRBJ2-2; a possible D gene is TRBD2 (6 bases). Trimming took off 6 bases at V and 3 bases at J, with 20 bases between the two ends. The germline V gene encodes CDR1 SQVTM and CDR2 ANQGSEA. The CDR3 is made up of 16 amino acids.

The rearrangement links TRBV5-1 to TRBJ2-4, with 8 bases aligning to TRBD2. The DNA end lines up better with TRBJ2-7; the J call may be wrong. The germline gives CDR1 SGHRS, CDR2 YFSETQ. The CDR3 sequence is 15 residues long. The CDR3 sequence is CASSSAGLAGYEQYF. CDR3 DNA: TGCGCCAGCAGCTCGGCAGGGCTAGCGGGCTACGAGCAGTACTTC.

This chain connects TRBV20-1 to TRBJ2-1, with 12 bases lining up with TRBD2. With V trimmed by 3 bases and J by 4 bases, 10 bases remained unmatched. The germline V gene encodes CDR1 DFQATT and CDR2 SNEGSKA (reference sequence). This CDR3 comprises 17 residues. CDR3 in amino acids: CSASGLAGGSVYNEQFF. Here the CDR3 DNA reads TGCAGTGCTAGTGGGCTAGCGGGAGGGTCGGTATACAATGAGCAGTTCTTC.

CDR3 in DNA: TGTGCCAGCAGCACGGGACAGTCGATGAGCACTGAAGCTTTCTTT. Translated: CASSTGQSMSTEAFF. This chain connects TRBV7-6 to TRBJ1-1; 7 bases match TRBD1. Germline V gene lookup returns CDR1 SGHVS and CDR2 FNYEAQ. With V trimmed by 5 bases and J by 4 bases, 10 bases remained unmatched. This CDR3 is built from 15 residues.